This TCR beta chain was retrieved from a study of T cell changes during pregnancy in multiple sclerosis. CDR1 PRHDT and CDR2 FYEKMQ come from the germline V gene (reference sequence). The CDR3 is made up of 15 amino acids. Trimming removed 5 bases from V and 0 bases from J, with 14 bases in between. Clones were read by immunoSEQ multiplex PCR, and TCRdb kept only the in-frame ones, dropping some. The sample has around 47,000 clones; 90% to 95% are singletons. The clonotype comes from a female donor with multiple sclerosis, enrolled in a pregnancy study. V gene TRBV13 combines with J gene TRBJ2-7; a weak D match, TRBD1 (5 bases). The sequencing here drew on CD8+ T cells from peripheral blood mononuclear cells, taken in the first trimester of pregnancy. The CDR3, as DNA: TGTGCCAGCAGCCCTCTCGGCGACAGCTCCTACGAGCAGTACTTC. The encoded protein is CASSPLGDSSYEQYF. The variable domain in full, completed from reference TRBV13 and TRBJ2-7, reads AAGVIQSPRHLIKEKRETATLKCYPIPRHDTVYWYQQGPGQDPQFLISFYEKMQSDKGSIPDRFSAQQFSDYHSELNMSSLELGDSALYFCASSPLGDSSYEQYFGPGTRLTVT.